One sample yielded the 25 T cell receptor beta chains listed below, sequenced in a study of T cell clonotyping in hematopoietic cell transplantation. Documented time point: recipient sample about 28 days before transplant, after cytoreduction. TCRdb's table, derived via immunoSEQ multiplex PCR, lists solely in-frame clones and lacks some. Of some 28,000 clones in the sample, about four fifths were seen once. The sequences come from peripheral blood mononuclear cells, collected before stem cell transplant. The receptor set was obtained from a man aged 35 to 55 with acute myeloid leukemia. Some clones in this sample may be carry-over from other donors' samples.

The chain joins TRBV10-3 to TRBJ2-1; D might be TRBD2 (6 bases). Germline CDR1 is ENHRY and CDR2 is SYGVKD. This CDR3 comprises 15 residues. Deletions cut 10 bases from V and 0 bases from J, with 16 bases between. The CDR3 here is CASRASDSSYNEQFF. The CDR3 DNA reads as TGTGCCAGCCGGGCTAGCGACAGCTCCTACAATGAGCAGTTCTTC.

The J gene is TRBJ2-7, the V gene TRBV28; D is perhaps TRBD1 or TRBD2 (5 bases each). The length of the CDR3 is 14 residues. Germline V gene sequence: CDR1 MDHEN, CDR2 SYDVKM. The germline V and J ends were trimmed by 2 bases and 2 bases, with 10 bases remaining between them. CDR3 nucleotides: TGTGCCAGCAGTTTAGAGGGGATTACCTACGAGCAGTACTTC. This encodes CASSLEGITYEQYF.

This chain uses TRBV6-5 with TRBJ1-2, with D unclear. Germline V gene sequence: CDR1 MNHEY, CDR2 SVGAGI. The V gene lost 5 bases and the J gene lost 4 bases, with 11 bases spanning the gap. This CDR3 is 13 amino acids long. In DNA, the CDR3 is TGTGCCAGCAGTCCCGTGACGACCTATGGCTACACCTTC. This codes for CASSPVTTYGYTF.

V usage is TRBV11-2 and J usage is TRBJ1-4; perhaps TRBD1 as D (5 bases). The CDR3 has 14 amino acids. Germline assignment: CDR1 SGHAT and CDR2 FQNNGV. V lost 6 bases and J 6 bases, leaving 14 bases between the germline ends. In DNA form, the CDR3 reads TGTGCCAGCAGGGGGTGGGGCGGTGATGAAAAACTGTTTTTT. Protein: CASRGWGGDEKLFF.

The gene calls are TRBV7-8 and TRBJ2-3, with 8 bases identical to TRBD2. Germline CDR1 and CDR2: SGHVS and FQNEAQ. The V and J ends lost 0 bases and 0 bases, in that order; junction bases with no gene match: 2. CDR3 length equals 16 residues. Here the CDR3 reads CASSLALAASTDTQYF. CDR3 sequence (DNA): TGTGCCAGCAGCTTAGCACTAGCGGCAAGCACAGATACGCAGTATTTT.

The sample holds one count of this clone. The rearrangement joins TRBV30 to TRBJ2-1; TRBD1 matches at 8 bases. CDR1 is GTSNPN, CDR2 SVGIG, per germline (reference sequence). Trimming removed 5 bases from V and 4 bases from J; junction bases left unmatched: 4. The CDR3 has 13 amino acids. The CDR3, as DNA: TGTGCCTGGCACAGGGGGACATACAATGAGCAGTTCTTC. It encodes CAWHRGTYNEQFF.

V usage is TRBV6-1 and J usage is TRBJ2-2, with D possibly being TRBD2 (6 bases). The CDR3 covers 16 residues. Trimming took 2 bases from V and 4 from J, leaving 14 bases between them. CDR1 and CDR2 from the germline V gene are MNHNS and SASEGT. CDR3 loop: CASSELGSRGTGELFF. The CDR3 DNA follows: TGTGCCAGCAGTGAACTGGGTTCGCGGGGCACCGGGGAGCTGTTTTTT.

This chain connects TRBV6-6 to TRBJ2-7; 9 bases are a match to TRBD1. Germline loops: CDR1 MNHNY, CDR2 SVGAGI (reference sequence). The CDR3 is 14 amino acids. V lost 7 bases to trimming and J lost 0 bases; unmatched junction nucleotides: 4. The CDR3 region has the DNA TGTGCCAGCAACATGGGACAGGGCTCCTACGAGCAGTACTTC. This gives the protein CASNMGQGSYEQYF.

The chain has TRBV5-4 and TRBJ2-7; tentatively, D is TRBD2 (6 bases). The CDR3 loop spans 17 amino acids. Germline values: CDR1 SGHNT, CDR2 YYREEE (reference sequence). Trimming left V 3 bases short and J 1 base short, with 20 bases between. CDR3 in DNA: TGTGCCAGCAGCTCCAAGGACTTCCGGGACTCTTCCTACGAGCAGTACTTC. This gives the protein CASSSKDFRDSSYEQYF.

This chain links TRBV7-6 with TRBJ2-1; perhaps TRBD1 as D (6 bases). Trimming cost V 1 base and J 6 bases, with 7 bases left between them. Germline assignment: CDR1 SGHVS and CDR2 FNYEAQ. The CDR3 covers 13 residues. The CDR3 region is CASSLVGGNEQFF. Here the CDR3 DNA reads TGTGCCAGCAGCTTAGTAGGGGGCAATGAGCAGTTCTTC.

The V gene is TRBV5-4, the J gene TRBJ2-7; 7 bases fit TRBD1. V lost 6 bases to trimming and J lost 11 bases; unmatched junction nucleotides: 14. Germline values: CDR1 SGHNT, CDR2 YYREEE (reference sequence). This CDR3 has 13 amino acids. DNA of the CDR3: TGTGCCAGCAAACCGGGACAGCAAATAAGGGAGTACTTC. Encoded protein: CASKPGQQIREYF. Combining the CDR3 with reference TRBV5-4 and TRBJ2-7 gives the whole variable domain ETGVTQSPTHLIKTRGQQVTLRCSSQSGHNTVSWYQQALGQGPQFIFQYYREEENGRGNFPPRFSGLQFPNYSSELNVNALELDDSALYLCASKPGQQIREYFGPGTRLTVT.

Turning to this clone: The CDR3 ends on some other residue instead of the conserved phenylalanine or tryptophan, so this is likely a read error. The limits of the CDR3 on the DNA are not certain, so only TCRdb's listed CDR3 is given. CDR3 residues: CASSFPERVKQVR. The rearrangement links TRBV7-4 to TRBJ2-7; the D call TRBD1 from the table was never checked on the DNA. The germline CDR1 and CDR2 sequences are SGHVT and SQSDAQ. The CDR3 spans 13 residues, counting both ends.

This chain uses TRBV7-2 with TRBJ1-2, with a tentative D call TRBD1 (6 bases). The CDR3 is made up of 12 amino acids. V lost 1 base, J lost 8 bases, and 8 bases lay in between. Per germline, CDR1 SGHTA and CDR2 FQGNSA. In DNA, the CDR3 is TGTGCCAGCAGCTTAGGGGGGACAGGCTACACCTTC. Translating gives CASSLGGTGYTF. The full variable domain, in which reference TRBV7-2 and TRBJ1-2 provide the parts outside the CDR3, is GAGVSQSPSNKVTEKGKDVELRCDPISGHTALYWYRQSLGQGLEFLIYFQGNSAPDKSGLPSDRFSAERTGGSVSTLTIQRTQQEDSAVYLCASSLGGTGYTFGSGTRLTVV.

This chain uses TRBV6-5 with TRBJ2-1; D might be TRBD2 (6 bases). The CDR3 length is 15 residues. The germline CDR1 and CDR2 sequences are MNHEY and SVGAGI. V was shortened by 5 bases and J by 0 bases, with 11 bases between the two germline ends. The CDR3 DNA follows: TGTGCCAGCAGTGGAGGGACTCCCTCCTACAATGAGCAGTTCTTC. It specifies CASSGGTPSYNEQFF.

The table lists this clone with a few counts. This rearrangement joins TRBV29-1 to TRBJ2-1, with D hard to call. Per the germline V gene, CDR1 is SQVTM and CDR2 is ANQGSEA. The CDR3 spans 11 residues. Between the trimmed V and J ends, which lost 2 bases and 9 bases, there was a span of 8 bases. CDR3 residues: CSVEPGREQFF. CDR3 coding DNA: TGCAGCGTTGAACCAGGCCGTGAGCAGTTCTTC.

The CDR3 DNA is TGCGCCAGCAGCATGCGCGTAGGTGCGAACACTGAAGCTTTCTTT. This codes for CASSMRVGANTEAFF. V and J are TRBV5-1 and TRBJ1-1, with D unclear. The germline V and J ends were trimmed by 4 bases and 1 base, with 14 bases remaining between them. CDR1 and CDR2 (germline): SGHRS, YFSETQ. The CDR3 covers 15 residues.

This clone was counted only a few times. The chain uses TRBV6-1 and TRBJ2-7; no firm D call. This CDR3 contains 11 residues. Per the germline V gene, CDR1 is MNHNS and CDR2 is SASEGT. The V gene lost 4 bases and the J gene lost 6 bases, with 7 bases spanning the gap. CDR3 bases: TGTGCCAGCAGTGTGCGTCTCGAGCAGTACTTC. As protein: CASSVRLEQYF.

V gene TRBV10-1 combines with J gene TRBJ1-2, with D unresolved. The V gene lost 0 bases and the J gene lost 5 bases, with 7 bases spanning the gap. The CDR3 sequence is 13 residues long. Germline V lookup: CDR1 WNHNN, CDR2 SYGVQD (reference sequence). The CDR3 is CASSESGGYGYTF. CDR3 sequence (DNA): TGCGCCAGCAGTGAGTCAGGAGGGTATGGCTACACCTTC.

The J gene is TRBJ1-6, the V gene TRBV21-1. TRBV21-1 is recorded as a pseudogene. CDR3 length: 16 residues. The CDR3 spells CASSGGGSSYNSPLHF. CDR3 nucleotide sequence: TGTGCCAGCAGTGGGGGGGGGAGCTCCTATAATTCACCCCTCCACTTT.

This clone was detected only a few times. V usage is TRBV2 and J usage is TRBJ2-1; 8 bases line up with TRBD1. This CDR3 has 13 amino acids. The trim removed 4 bases at V and 16 bases at J, leaving 12 bases unmatched. Germline values: CDR1 SNHLY, CDR2 FYNNEI. In DNA, the CDR3 is TGTGCCAGCAGTGTTATAGGACAGGGTCCGCAATTCTTC. Translated: CASSVIGQGPQFF.

The chain joins TRBV7-9 to TRBJ2-3; 9 bases line up with TRBD2. Germline values: CDR1 SEHNR, CDR2 FQNEAQ (reference sequence). With V trimmed by 2 bases and J by 6 bases, 9 bases remained unmatched. The CDR3 loop spans 16 amino acids. The CDR3 reads CASSLWAGGQSDTQYF. CDR3 bases: TGTGCCAGCAGCTTATGGGCGGGGGGGCAGTCCGATACGCAGTATTTT.

This sequence joins TRBV28 and TRBJ1-4, with D maybe TRBD1 (6 bases). The CDR3 is 18 amino acids. Trimming removed 5 bases at V and 13 bases at J, with 32 bases between. Germline V gene data show CDR1 as MDHEN and CDR2 as SYDVKM. CDR3 protein: CASSKWSPLVRGAFGLFF. As DNA, the CDR3 is TGTGCCAGCAGTAAATGGTCCCCCCTTGTGAGGGGGGCATTCGGACTGTTTTTT.

This chain connects TRBV4-1 to TRBJ1-2, with D maybe TRBD1 (5 bases). Trimming took 2 bases from V and 10 from J, leaving 11 bases between them. The CDR3 loop spans 12 amino acids. Germline CDR1 reads MGHRA; CDR2 reads YSYEKL. The CDR3 DNA reads as TGCGCCAGCAGCCAAACGGTGGGGGACTACACCTTC. Its protein product is CASSQTVGDYTF.

This chain uses TRBV5-1 with TRBJ2-2, with 9 bases fitting TRBD2. The germline V gene has CDR1 SGHRS and CDR2 YFSETQ. The CDR3 is made up of 15 amino acids. Trimming cost V 0 bases and J 3 bases; bases outside gene matches: 0. The CDR3 here is CASSLVAGDTGELFF. The DNA of the CDR3 is TGCGCCAGCAGCTTGGTAGCGGGAGACACCGGGGAGCTGTTTTTT.

This clone was picked up one time. V usage is TRBV27 and J usage is TRBJ1-1, with TRBD1 matching over 9 bases. The CDR3 contains 14 residues. J gave up 0 bases and V 5 bases, and 1 base lay outside the gene matches. The germline V gene has CDR1 MNHEY and CDR2 SMNVEV (reference sequence). The CDR3 bases are TGTGCCAGCAGTCGGGACAGGGTGAACACTGAAGCTTTCTTT. This encodes CASSRDRVNTEAFF.